A single count supports the clone carrying this T cell receptor beta chain. CDR3 length: 12 amino acids. The sample belongs to a study of blood T cell repertoires in COVID-19. TCRdb's copy holds only in-frame clones and misses some; the assay was immunoSEQ multiplex PCR. The table includes a few hundred thousand clones, around 83% detected once. Material for sequencing was peripheral blood. The chain has TRBV21-1 and TRBJ2-7; the table assigns TRBD2, which was not confirmed against the DNA. TRBV21-1 is marked as a pseudogene. The origin of this receptor is a man in his forties with acute or convalescent COVID-19. In DNA form, the CDR3 reads TGTGCCAGCAGCCCCAGTGAGGACGAGCAGTACTTC. Its protein is CASSPSEDEQYF.